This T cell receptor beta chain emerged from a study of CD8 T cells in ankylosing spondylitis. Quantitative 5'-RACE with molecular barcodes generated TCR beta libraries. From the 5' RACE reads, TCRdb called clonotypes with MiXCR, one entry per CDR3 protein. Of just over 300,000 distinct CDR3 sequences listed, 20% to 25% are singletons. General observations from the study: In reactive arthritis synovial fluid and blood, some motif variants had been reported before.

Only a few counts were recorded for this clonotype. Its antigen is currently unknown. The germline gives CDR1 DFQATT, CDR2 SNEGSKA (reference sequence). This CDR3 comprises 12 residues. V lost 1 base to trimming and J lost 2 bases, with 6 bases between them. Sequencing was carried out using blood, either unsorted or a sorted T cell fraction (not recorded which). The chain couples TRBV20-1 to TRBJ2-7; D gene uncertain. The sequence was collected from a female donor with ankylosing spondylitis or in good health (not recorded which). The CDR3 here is CSARAVTYEQYF. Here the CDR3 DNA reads TGCAGTGCTAGAGCTGTGACCTACGAGCAGTACTTC.